The clone carrying this T cell receptor (beta chain) was counted many times. CDR3 length equals 16 residues. Trimming cost V 0 bases and J 2 bases, with 13 bases left between them. The germline V gene encodes CDR1 MGHRA and CDR2 YSYEKL. These data come from a study of blood T cells in healthy people across ages. Next came a second PCR, run for about 6 to 12 cycles, which used a sample-barcoded 5' primer along with a J-beta primer mix. MiXCR, applied by TCRdb to the 5' RACE reads, yields one record per CDR3 protein. Among some 930,000 distinct CDR3 sequences, 25% to 35% were seen once, and the ten largest hold about 10%. In addition, the sample was reused for a study of T cells of mothers and their children.

V gene TRBV4-1 combines with J gene TRBJ1-2; D call uncertain. Sequenced input: blood. The sequence was collected from a woman in her 40s in good health. The DNA for the CDR3 is TGCGCCAGCAGCCAAGAAGAATCAAGAGGCAACTATGGCTACACCTTC. It encodes CASSQEESRGNYGYTF.